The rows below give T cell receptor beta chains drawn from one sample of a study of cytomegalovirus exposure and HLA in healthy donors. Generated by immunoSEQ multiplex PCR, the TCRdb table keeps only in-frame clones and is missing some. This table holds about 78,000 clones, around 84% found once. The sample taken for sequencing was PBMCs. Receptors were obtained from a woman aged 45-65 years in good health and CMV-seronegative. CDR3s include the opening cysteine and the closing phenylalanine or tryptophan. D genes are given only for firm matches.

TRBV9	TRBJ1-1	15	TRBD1	CASSSRGQGSTEAFF
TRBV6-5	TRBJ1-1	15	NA	CASSPPGGANTEAFF
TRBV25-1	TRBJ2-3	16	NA	CASRLHVLQSTDTQYF
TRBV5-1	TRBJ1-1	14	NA	CASSSGTGDTEAFF
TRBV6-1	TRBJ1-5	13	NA	CASIGGSNQPQHF
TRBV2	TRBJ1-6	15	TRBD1	CASSKGQGANSPLHF
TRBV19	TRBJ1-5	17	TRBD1	CASSSPGQGKRGQPQHF
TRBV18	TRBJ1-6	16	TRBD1	CASAYSGGANNSPLHF
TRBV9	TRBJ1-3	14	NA	CASSERGPGNTIYF
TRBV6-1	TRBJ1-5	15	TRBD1	CASKKGADSNQPQHF
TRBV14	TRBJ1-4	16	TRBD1	CASSQFTGALNEKLFF
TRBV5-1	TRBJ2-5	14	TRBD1	CASSLRQGQETQYF
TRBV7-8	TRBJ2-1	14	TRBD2	CASRRAGLTNEQFF
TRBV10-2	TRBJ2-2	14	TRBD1	CASSEGQAPGELFF
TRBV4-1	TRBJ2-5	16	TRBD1	CASSQVGQGGQETQYF
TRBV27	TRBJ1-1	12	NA	CASSLHTGPSFF
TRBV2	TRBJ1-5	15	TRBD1	CASRSGTGANQPQHF
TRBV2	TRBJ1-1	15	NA	CASILGQGRTTEAFF
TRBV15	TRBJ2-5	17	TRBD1	CATGGGQGTGETETQYF
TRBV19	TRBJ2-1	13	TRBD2	CASSLGGLAGRFF
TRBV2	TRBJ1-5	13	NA	CALRGGDNQPQHF
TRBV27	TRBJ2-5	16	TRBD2	CASRAAGGGSSETQYF
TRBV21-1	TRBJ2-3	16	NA	CASSTKRGLFTDTQYF
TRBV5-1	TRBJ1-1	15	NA	CASSLGRGANTEAFF
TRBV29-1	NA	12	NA	CSVGSTSYEQYF
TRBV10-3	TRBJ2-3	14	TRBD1	CAISWDSSTDTQYF
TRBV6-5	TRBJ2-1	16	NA	CASSYSSREGNNEQFF
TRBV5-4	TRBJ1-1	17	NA	CASSLAGGAGGNTEAFF
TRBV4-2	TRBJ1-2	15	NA	CASSQVAVQPGGYTF
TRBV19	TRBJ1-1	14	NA	CASSLHGSGTEAFF
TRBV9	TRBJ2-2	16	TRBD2	CASSVASSGNTGELFF
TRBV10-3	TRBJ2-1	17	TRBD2	CAITGTSGRAGYNEQFF
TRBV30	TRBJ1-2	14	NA	CAWLKQGLKYGYTF
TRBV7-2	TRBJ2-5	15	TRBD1	CASSHRTGLQETQYF
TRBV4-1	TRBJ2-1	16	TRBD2	CASSQPGLAGYNEQFF
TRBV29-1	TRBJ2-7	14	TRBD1	CSVDLGQGSNEQYF
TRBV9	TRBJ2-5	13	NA	CASSVGLAETQYF
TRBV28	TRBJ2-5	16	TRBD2	CASSPGTSGRRETQYF
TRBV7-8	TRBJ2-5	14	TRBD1	CASSPGTGFQTQYF
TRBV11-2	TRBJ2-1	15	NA	CASSSMNQINNEQFF
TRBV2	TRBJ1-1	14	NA	CASSPQGPGTEAFF
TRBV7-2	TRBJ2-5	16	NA	CASSETIRVEGETQYF
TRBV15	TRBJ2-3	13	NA	CATSRGSGDTQYF
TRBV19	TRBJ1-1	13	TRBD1	CASSPQGVPEAFF
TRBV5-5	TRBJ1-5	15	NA	CASSPGHLLDQPQHF
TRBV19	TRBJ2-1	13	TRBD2	CASSFLAGNEQFF
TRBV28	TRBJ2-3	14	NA	CASSLRELADTQYF
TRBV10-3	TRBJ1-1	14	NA	CAITPLISGTEAFF
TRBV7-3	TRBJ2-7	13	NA	CASSLGLVDEQYF
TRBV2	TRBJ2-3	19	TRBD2	CASSLLWTSGNPSTDTQYF
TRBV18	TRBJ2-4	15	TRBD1	CASSPTGNRQNIQYF
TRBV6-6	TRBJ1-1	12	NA	CASSYSDTEAFF
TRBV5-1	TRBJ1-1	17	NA	CASSLVADLYGDTEAFF
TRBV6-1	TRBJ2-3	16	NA	CASSDGAGHWTDTQYF
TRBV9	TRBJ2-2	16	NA	CASSVTPGTNTGELFF
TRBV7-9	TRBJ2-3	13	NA	CASSPLQSSSGYF
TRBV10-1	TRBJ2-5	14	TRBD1	CASSAGQGWETQYF
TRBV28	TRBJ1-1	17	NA	CASSPLGRGVSGTEAFF
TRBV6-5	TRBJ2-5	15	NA	CASSYSTGGRETQYF